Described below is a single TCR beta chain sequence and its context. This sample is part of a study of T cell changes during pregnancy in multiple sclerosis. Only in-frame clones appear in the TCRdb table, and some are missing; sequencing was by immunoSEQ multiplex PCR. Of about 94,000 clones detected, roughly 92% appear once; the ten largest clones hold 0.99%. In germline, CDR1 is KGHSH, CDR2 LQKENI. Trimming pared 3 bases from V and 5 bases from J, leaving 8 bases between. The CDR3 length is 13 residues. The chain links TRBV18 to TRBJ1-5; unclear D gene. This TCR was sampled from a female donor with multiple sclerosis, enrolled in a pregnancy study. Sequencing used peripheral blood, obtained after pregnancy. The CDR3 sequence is CASSPTDDQPQHF. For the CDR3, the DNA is TGTGCCAGCTCACCTACAGATGATCAGCCCCAGCATTTT.